The TCR beta chain described here comes from a study of identical twins. Findings and limits, study-wide: Modelling approaches yielded underestimates of out-of-frame TCR alpha sharing between monozygotic twins. Among beta out-of-frame sequences, excess sharing between twins appeared weaker.

V was trimmed by 3 bases and J by 2 bases, leaving 19 bases between them. Germline V gives CDR1 SGHAT, CDR2 FQNNGV. This CDR3 region has 18 residues. Each CDR3 protein gets one entry after TCRdb re-called the 5' RACE reads with MiXCR. The repertoire holds hundreds of thousands of distinct CDR3 sequences, with roughly 20% as singletons. Details on this clonotype: What it recognizes is unknown.

These data were also reused for a study on T cells expressing NK-cell markers. This second study notes: Where a handful of donors were concerned, these clonotypes also led the CD3+CD56-NKG2C+ fraction.

The receptor was derived from a young woman in good health. The sequenced material came from PBMCs. The J gene is TRBJ2-2, the V gene TRBV11-2; maybe TRBD2 (7 bases). For the CDR3, the DNA is TGTGCCAGCAGCTTTGAGTTAGGGGGGGCCCTTAACACCGGGGAGCTGTTTTTT. Its translation is CASSFELGGALNTGELFF.